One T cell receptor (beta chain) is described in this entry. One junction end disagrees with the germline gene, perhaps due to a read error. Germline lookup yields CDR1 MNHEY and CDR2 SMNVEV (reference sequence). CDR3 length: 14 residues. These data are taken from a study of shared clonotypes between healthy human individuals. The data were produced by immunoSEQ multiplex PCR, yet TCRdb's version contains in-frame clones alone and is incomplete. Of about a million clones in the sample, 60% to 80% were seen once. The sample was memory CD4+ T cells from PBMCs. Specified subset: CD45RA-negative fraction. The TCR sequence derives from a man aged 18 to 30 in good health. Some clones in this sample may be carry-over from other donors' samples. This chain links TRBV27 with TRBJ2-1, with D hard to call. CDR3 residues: CASSLRVSYDEQFF. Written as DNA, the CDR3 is TGTGCCAGCAGTTTACGGGTTAGCTACGATGAGCAGTTCTTC.